What follows are 18 T cell receptor beta chains derived from one specimen sequenced in a study of identical twins. From the 5' RACE reads, TCRdb called clonotypes with MiXCR, one entry per CDR3 protein. The sample has 200,000 or so distinct CDR3 sequences, about 15% seen once. These data were likewise used in another study, on T cells expressing NK-cell markers.

Sequencing input: CD8+ T cells sorted from blood. The source is a woman between 18 and 30 years old in good health.

This clonotype has more than one count but fewer than ten. The chain couples TRBV24-1 to TRBJ1-2; weak D call: TRBD1 (6 bases). The V end was cut by 7 bases, the J end by 0 bases, with 14 bases between. CDR1 and CDR2 from the germline V gene are KGHDR and SFDVKD. The CDR3 runs to 15 residues. CDR3 region: CATRPIGQTNYGYTF. CDR3 DNA: TGTGCCACCAGACCCATTGGACAGACTAACTATGGCTACACCTTC.

V usage is TRBV5-1 and J usage is TRBJ2-3; D unclear. Germline CDR1 is SGHRS and CDR2 is YFSETQ. Trimming shortened V by 4 bases and J by 0 bases, and 12 bases separated the two germline ends. The CDR3 sequence is 15 residues long. CDR3 loop: CASSPDPSSTDTQYF. The DNA for the CDR3 is TGCGCCAGCAGCCCGGATCCCTCTAGCACAGATACGCAGTATTTT.

This chain links TRBV7-9 with TRBJ1-2; D may be TRBD1 (5 bases). V lost 3 bases, J lost 7 bases, and 12 bases lay in between. The germline V gene has CDR1 SEHNR and CDR2 FQNEAQ (reference sequence). The CDR3 loop spans 13 amino acids. The CDR3 reads CASSFPQGLGYTF. Written as DNA, the CDR3 is TGTGCCAGCAGCTTTCCGCAGGGTCTTGGCTACACCTTC.

The table lists this clonotype with a few counts. The chain combines TRBV7-9 with TRBJ2-1, with 11 bases matching TRBD2. Germline V gene data show CDR1 as SEHNR and CDR2 as FQNEAQ (reference sequence). The ends lost 3 bases at V and 3 bases at J; junction bases unmatched: 7. The CDR3 extends over 17 amino acids. CDR3 nucleotide sequence: TGTGCCAGCAGCTTCGTGAAGGGACTAGCGGACTACAATGAGCAGTTCTTC. Translating gives CASSFVKGLADYNEQFF.

In this sample, this clonotype turned up a few times. The V and J genes are TRBV4-3 and TRBJ2-1; D remains ambiguous. Trimming stripped 1 base from V and 9 bases from J, with 7 bases between. Germline assignment: CDR1 LGHNA and CDR2 YSLEER. The CDR3 consists of 12 residues. Here the CDR3 reads CASSQVYGEQFF. The CDR3, as DNA: TGCGCCAGCAGCCAAGTTTACGGTGAGCAGTTCTTC.

The chain couples TRBV20-1 to TRBJ2-7, with D perhaps TRBD1 or TRBD2 (5 bases each). CDR3 length: 14 amino acids. Germline loops: CDR1 DFQATT, CDR2 SNEGSKA (reference sequence). The ends were cut back, 5 bases at V and 2 bases at J, with 16 bases in the middle. CDR3: CSAAVGVTTYEQYF. DNA of the CDR3: TGCAGTGCTGCGGTGGGGGTTACGACCTACGAGCAGTACTTC.

This clonotype was seen more than once but under ten times. The rearrangement links TRBV9 to TRBJ2-1; D may be TRBD1 (5 bases). This CDR3 region has 16 residues. Germline V CDR1 and CDR2: SGDLS, YYNGEE. V shed 4 bases and J shed 0 bases, with 14 bases lying between them. The CDR3 region has the DNA TGTGCCAGCAGCTTCCCAGGAACAGGCTCCTACAATGAGCAGTTCTTC. This translates into CASSFPGTGSYNEQFF.

This clonotype appeared many times. The V gene is TRBV5-1, the J gene TRBJ1-1, with TRBD1 as a possible D gene (6 bases). The CDR3 length is 16 residues. Trimming removed 2 bases from V and 4 bases from J, with 18 bases in between. Germline lookup yields CDR1 SGHRS and CDR2 YFSETQ. DNA of the CDR3: TGCGCCAGCAGCTTCCTTCCTAACAGGGAGACCACTGAAGCTTTCTTT. This gives the protein CASSFLPNRETTEAFF.

This clonotype turned up a few times. The rearrangement joins TRBV12-3 or TRBV12-4 to TRBJ2-7; no reliable D call. Trimming removed 8 bases from V and 5 bases from J, with 7 bases in between. This CDR3 is 10 amino acids long. The CDR3 bases are TGTGCCAGCGGAACCAACGAGCAGTACTTC. Translating gives CASGTNEQYF.

This clonotype was seen more than once but under ten times. The V call is TRBV12-3 or TRBV12-4, the J call TRBJ1-5; D might be TRBD1 (6 bases). The germline V and J ends were trimmed by 4 bases and 7 bases, with 14 bases remaining between them. The CDR3 sequence is 14 residues long. The DNA for the CDR3 is TGTGCCAGCAGTTGGGCAGGGGCGAGCCAGCCCCAGCATTTT. Its translation is CASSWAGASQPQHF.

This clonotype came up a few times. V and J are TRBV10-3 and TRBJ2-3; D might be TRBD1 or TRBD2, each matching 5 bases. V shed 6 bases and J shed 1 base, with 14 bases lying between them. The CDR3 length is 15 residues. Germline V gene sequence: CDR1 ENHRY, CDR2 SYGVKD. The CDR3 is CAIRDPGRGTDTQYF. The CDR3 nucleotides read TGTGCCATCAGGGACCCGGGACGCGGCACAGATACGCAGTATTTT.

This clonotype was observed a few times. V and J are TRBV11-2 and TRBJ2-3; the match to TRBD2 covers 9 bases. Trimming cost V 0 bases and J 1 base; bases outside gene matches: 8. This CDR3 has 18 residues. Germline V gene sequence: CDR1 SGHAT, CDR2 FQNNGV. The DNA of the CDR3 is TGTGCCAGCAGCTTAGATCATCATAGGACTAGCGGCACAGATACGCAGTATTTT. It yields the protein CASSLDHHRTSGTDTQYF.

For this clonotype: Since a much larger clone is just one base distant, this may be a read error. The rearrangement uses TRBV7-2 and TRBJ2-2, with D unclear. The germline gives CDR1 SGHTA, CDR2 FQGNSA. This CDR3 spans 14 amino acids. V was shortened by 6 bases and J by 0 bases, with 8 bases between the two germline ends. In nucleotides, the CDR3 is TGTGCCAGCAGGGGGAAGGCGAACACCGGGGAGCTGTTTTTT. Translating gives CASRGKANTGELFF.

The chain combines TRBV7-9 with TRBJ2-1, with D possibly being TRBD2 (5 bases). The CDR3 is 14 amino acids. Trimming cost V 11 bases and J 4 bases, with 18 bases left between them. Looked up from germline, CDR1 is SEHNR and CDR2 is FQNEAQ (reference sequence). The CDR3 DNA reads as TGTGCCGGCACCTCGGGATTGGATTACAATGAGCAGTTCTTC. Its protein product is CAGTSGLDYNEQFF.

The chain carries TRBV18 and TRBJ2-7, with 9 bases identical to TRBD1. The germline gives CDR1 KGHSH, CDR2 LQKENI. V trimming: 6 bases; J trimming: 3 bases; junction bases outside the gene matches: 6. The CDR3 consists of 14 residues. This CDR3 is CASSLGTGLYEQYF. In nucleotides, the CDR3 is TGTGCCAGCTCGCTTGGGACAGGGCTCTACGAGCAGTACTTC.

The genes are TRBV7-2 and TRBJ2-7; a weak D match, TRBD2 (5 bases). Germline CDR1 and CDR2: SGHTA and FQGNSA. This CDR3 is built from 15 residues. The ends were cut back, 5 bases at V and 5 bases at J, with 19 bases in the middle. The DNA for the CDR3 is TGTGCCAGCAGCATTGGAGGTGCCGGGTACGACGAGCAGTACTTC. This gives the protein CASSIGGAGYDEQYF.

This clonotype appeared a few times. V gene TRBV20-1 combines with J gene TRBJ2-1, with TRBD2 matching over 8 bases. The ends lost 6 bases at V and 7 bases at J; junction bases unmatched: 14. The germline CDR1 and CDR2 sequences are DFQATT and SNEGSKA (reference sequence). This CDR3 is built from 15 residues. The CDR3 reads CSAKGGTREPNEQFF. The CDR3, as DNA: TGCAGTGCAAAGGGCGGGACTAGAGAACCAAATGAGCAGTTCTTC.

This clonotype came up a few times. This sequence joins TRBV15 and TRBJ2-6, with D hard to call. V lost 7 bases and J lost 1, with 5 bases in between. This CDR3 spans 13 amino acids. Germline V gives CDR1 LNHNV, CDR2 YYDKDF (reference sequence). CDR3 sequence (DNA): TGTGCCACCACACCTTCTGGGGCCAACGTCCTGACTTTC. This sequence encodes CATTPSGANVLTF.